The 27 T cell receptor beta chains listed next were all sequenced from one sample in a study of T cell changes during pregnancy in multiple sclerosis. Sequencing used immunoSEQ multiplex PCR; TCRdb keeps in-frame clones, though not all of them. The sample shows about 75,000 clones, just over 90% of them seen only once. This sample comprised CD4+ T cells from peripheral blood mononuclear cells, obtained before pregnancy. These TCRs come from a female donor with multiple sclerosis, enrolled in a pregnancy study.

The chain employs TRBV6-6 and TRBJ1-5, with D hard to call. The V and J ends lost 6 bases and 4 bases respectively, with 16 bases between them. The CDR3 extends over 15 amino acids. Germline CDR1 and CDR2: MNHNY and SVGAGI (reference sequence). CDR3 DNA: TGTGCCAGCAGCGGAGGCATAGGTCGTAATCAGCCCCAGCATTTT. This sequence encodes CASSGGIGRNQPQHF.

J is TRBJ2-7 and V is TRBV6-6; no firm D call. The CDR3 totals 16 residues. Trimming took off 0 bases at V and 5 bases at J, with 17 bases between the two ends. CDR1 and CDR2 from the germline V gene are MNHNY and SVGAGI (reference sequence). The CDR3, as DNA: TGTGCCAGCAGTTACTCCATCCTCCCTCCGGGTGACGAGCAGTACTTC. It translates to CASSYSILPPGDEQYF.

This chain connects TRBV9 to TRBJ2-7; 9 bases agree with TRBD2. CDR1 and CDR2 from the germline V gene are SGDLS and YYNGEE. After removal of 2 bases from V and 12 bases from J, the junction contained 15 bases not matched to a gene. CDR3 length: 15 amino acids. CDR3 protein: CASSVAGERGAARYF. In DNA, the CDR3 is TGTGCCAGCAGCGTCGCCGGGGAGCGGGGGGCCGCCCGGTACTTC. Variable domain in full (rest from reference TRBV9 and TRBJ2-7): DSGVTQTPKHLITATGQRVTLRCSPRSGDLSVYWYQQSLDQGLQFLIQYYNGEERAKGNILERFSAQQFPDLHSELNLSSLELGDSALYFCASSVAGERGAARYFGPGTRLTVT.

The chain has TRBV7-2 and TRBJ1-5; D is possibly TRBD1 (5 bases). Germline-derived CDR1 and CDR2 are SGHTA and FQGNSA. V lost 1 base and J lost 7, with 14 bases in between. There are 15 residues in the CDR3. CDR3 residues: CASSLEVGGGQPQHF. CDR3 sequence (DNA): TGTGCCAGCAGCTTAGAGGTCGGGGGAGGCCAGCCCCAGCATTTT.

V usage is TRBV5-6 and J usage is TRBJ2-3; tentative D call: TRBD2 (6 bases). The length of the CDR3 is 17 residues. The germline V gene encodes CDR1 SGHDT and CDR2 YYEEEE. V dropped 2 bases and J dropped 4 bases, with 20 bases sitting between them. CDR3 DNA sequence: TGTGCCAGCAGCTTTCTGGGCAAGGGGCGGGGCCCAGATACGCAGTATTTT. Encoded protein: CASSFLGKGRGPDTQYF. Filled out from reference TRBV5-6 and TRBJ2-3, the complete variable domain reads DAGVTQSPTHLIKTRGQQVTLRCSPKSGHDTVSWYQQALGQGPQFIFQYYEEEERQRGNFPDRFSGHQFPNYSSELNVNALLLGDSALYLCASSFLGKGRGPDTQYFGPGTRLTVL.

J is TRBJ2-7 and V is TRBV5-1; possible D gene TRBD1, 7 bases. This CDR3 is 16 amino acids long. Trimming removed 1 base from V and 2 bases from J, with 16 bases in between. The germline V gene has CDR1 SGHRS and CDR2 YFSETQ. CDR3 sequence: CASSLITGDFTYEQYF. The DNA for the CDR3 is TGCGCCAGCAGCTTGATCACAGGGGACTTTACCTACGAGCAGTACTTC.

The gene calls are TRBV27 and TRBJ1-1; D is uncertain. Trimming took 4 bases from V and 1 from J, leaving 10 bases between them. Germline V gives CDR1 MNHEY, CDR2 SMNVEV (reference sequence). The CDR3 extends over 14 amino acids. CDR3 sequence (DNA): TGTGCCAGCAGTTCAGACTACTGGAACACTGAAGCTTTCTTT. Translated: CASSSDYWNTEAFF.

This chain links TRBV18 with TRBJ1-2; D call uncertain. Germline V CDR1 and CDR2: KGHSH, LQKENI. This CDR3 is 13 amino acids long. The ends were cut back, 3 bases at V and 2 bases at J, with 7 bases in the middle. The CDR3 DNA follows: TGTGCCAGCTCACCTTCTGAGAACTATGGCTACACCTTC. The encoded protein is CASSPSENYGYTF.

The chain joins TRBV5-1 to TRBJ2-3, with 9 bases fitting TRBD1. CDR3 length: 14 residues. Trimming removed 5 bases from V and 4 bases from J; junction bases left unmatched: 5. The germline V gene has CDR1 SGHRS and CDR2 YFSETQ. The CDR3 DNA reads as TGCGCCAGCAGGTCCCGGACAGGGGCAGATACGCAGTATTTT. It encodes CASRSRTGADTQYF.

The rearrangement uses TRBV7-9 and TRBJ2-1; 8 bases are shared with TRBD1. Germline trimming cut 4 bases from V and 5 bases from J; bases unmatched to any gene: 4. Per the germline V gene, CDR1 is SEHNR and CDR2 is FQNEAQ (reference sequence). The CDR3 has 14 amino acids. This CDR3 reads CASSWDRPDNEQFF. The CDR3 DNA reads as TGTGCCAGCAGCTGGGACAGGCCTGACAATGAGCAGTTCTTC.

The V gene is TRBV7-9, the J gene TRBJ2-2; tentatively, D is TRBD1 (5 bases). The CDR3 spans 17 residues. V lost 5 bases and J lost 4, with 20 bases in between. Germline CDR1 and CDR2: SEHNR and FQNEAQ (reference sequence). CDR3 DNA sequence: TGTGCCAGCAGCCCCCCCCCGGTAGGGGTCGTCACCGGGGAGCTGTTTTTT. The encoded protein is CASSPPPVGVVTGELFF.

The CDR3 spells CASSLLGGEVNTGELFF. The CDR3 DNA is TGCGCCAGCAGCTTGCTAGGGGGAGAGGTTAACACCGGGGAGCTGTTTTTT. V gene TRBV5-1 combines with J gene TRBJ2-2; TRBD1 is a possible D gene (6 bases). Trimming removed 1 base from V and 2 bases from J, with 15 bases in between. The CDR3 sequence is 17 residues long. In germline, CDR1 is SGHRS, CDR2 YFSETQ.

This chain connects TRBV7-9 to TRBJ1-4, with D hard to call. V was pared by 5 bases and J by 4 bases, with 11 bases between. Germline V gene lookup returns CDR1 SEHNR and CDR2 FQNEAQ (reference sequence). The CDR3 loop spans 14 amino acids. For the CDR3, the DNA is TGTGCCAGCAGCGCCAACACATTTAATGAAAAACTGTTTTTT. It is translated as CASSANTFNEKLFF.

CDR3 residues: CASSQDQGGSGNTIYF. CDR3 coding DNA: TGTGCCAGCAGCCAAGATCAAGGCGGCTCTGGAAACACCATATATTTT. The rearrangement links TRBV4-2 to TRBJ1-3; D is unresolved. Trimming took 0 bases from V and 0 from J, leaving 9 bases between them. Germline lookup yields CDR1 LGHNA and CDR2 YNFKEQ. This CDR3 has 16 residues.

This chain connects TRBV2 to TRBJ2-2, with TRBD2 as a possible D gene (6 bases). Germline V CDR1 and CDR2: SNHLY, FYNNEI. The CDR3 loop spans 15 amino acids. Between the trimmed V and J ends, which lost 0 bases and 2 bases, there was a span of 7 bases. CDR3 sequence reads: CASSEAGLNTGELFF. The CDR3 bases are TGTGCCAGCAGTGAAGCGGGACTCAACACCGGGGAGCTGTTTTTT.

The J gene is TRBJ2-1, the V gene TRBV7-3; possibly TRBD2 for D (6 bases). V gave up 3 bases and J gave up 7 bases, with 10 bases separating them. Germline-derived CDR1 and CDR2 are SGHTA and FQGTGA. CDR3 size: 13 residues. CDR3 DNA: TGTGCCAGCAGCTTGGCTAGCGTGAATGAGCAGTTCTTC. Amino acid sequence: CASSLASVNEQFF.

The CDR3 nucleotides read TGCAGCGTTGCCGCGATGAACACTGAAGCTTTCTTT. This gives the protein CSVAAMNTEAFF. This chain joins TRBV29-1 and TRBJ1-1; D unresolved. Per the germline V gene, CDR1 is SQVTM and CDR2 is ANQGSEA. The germline V and J ends were trimmed by 4 bases and 0 bases, with 6 bases remaining between them. The CDR3 spans 12 residues.

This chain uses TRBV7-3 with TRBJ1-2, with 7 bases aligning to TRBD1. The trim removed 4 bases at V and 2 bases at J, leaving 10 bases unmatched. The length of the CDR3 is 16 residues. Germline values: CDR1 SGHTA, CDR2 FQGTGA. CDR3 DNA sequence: TGTGCCAGCAGCTCACAAACAGGGGAGGCCAACTATGGCTACACCTTC. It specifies CASSSQTGEANYGYTF.

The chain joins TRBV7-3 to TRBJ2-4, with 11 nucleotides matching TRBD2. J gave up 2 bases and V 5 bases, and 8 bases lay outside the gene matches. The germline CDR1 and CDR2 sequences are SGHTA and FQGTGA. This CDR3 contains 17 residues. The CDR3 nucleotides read TGTGCCAGCAGCCCCTATAGCGGGAGGGGTCCCAAAAACATTCAGTACTTC. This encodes CASSPYSGRGPKNIQYF.

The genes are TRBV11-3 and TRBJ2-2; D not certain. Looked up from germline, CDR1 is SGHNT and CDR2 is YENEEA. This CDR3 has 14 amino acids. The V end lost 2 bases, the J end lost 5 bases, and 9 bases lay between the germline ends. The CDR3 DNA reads TGTGCCAGCAGCTTATACAAAAGTACCGGGGAGCTGTTTTTT. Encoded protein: CASSLYKSTGELFF.

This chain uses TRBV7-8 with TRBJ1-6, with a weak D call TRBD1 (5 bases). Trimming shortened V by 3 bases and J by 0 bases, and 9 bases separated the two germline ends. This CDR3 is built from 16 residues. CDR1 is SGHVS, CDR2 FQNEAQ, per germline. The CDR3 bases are TGTGCCAGCAGCTTGGGGGGTAGCTCCTATAATTCACCCCTCCACTTT. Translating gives CASSLGGSSYNSPLHF.

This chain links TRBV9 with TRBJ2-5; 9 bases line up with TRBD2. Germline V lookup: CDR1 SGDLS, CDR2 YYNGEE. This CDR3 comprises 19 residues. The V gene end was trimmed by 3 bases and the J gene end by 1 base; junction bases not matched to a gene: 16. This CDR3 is CASSASPLALRGGQETQYF. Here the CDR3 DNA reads TGTGCCAGCAGCGCCTCCCCCTTAGCACTGCGGGGGGGCCAAGAGACCCAGTACTTC.

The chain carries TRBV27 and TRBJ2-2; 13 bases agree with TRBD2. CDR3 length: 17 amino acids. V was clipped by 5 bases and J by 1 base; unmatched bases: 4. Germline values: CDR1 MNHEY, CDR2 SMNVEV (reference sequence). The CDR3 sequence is CASSPGLAGLNTGELFF. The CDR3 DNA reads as TGTGCCAGCAGTCCGGGACTAGCGGGGTTGAACACCGGGGAGCTGTTTTTT.

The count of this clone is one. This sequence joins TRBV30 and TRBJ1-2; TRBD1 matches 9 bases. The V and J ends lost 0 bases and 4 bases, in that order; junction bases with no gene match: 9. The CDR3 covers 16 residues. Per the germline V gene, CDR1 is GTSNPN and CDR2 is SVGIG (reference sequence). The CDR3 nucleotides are TGTGCCTGGAGTGTAAACTGGGACAGGGCTCGCTATGGCTACACCTTC. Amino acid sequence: CAWSVNWDRARYGYTF.

The CDR3 sequence: CASSSRLAGGHNEQFF. CDR3 sequence (DNA): TGTGCCAGCAGCTCGCGACTAGCGGGAGGACACAATGAGCAGTTCTTC. The rearrangement uses TRBV11-1 and TRBJ2-1; 13 bases match TRBD2. The V and J ends lost 4 bases and 5 bases, in that order; junction bases with no gene match: 5. This CDR3 contains 16 residues. The V gene's germline CDR1 is SGHAT and CDR2 FQDESV (reference sequence).

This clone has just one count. CDR3 residues: CASRSNQGVGEQYF. Here the CDR3 DNA reads TGTGCCAGCAGATCAAACCAGGGGGTAGGTGAGCAGTACTTC. The V call is TRBV27, the J call TRBJ2-7; 7 bases match TRBD1. The V and J ends lost 6 bases and 7 bases, in that order; junction bases with no gene match: 12. The CDR3 has 14 amino acids. Per germline, CDR1 MNHEY and CDR2 SMNVEV (reference sequence).

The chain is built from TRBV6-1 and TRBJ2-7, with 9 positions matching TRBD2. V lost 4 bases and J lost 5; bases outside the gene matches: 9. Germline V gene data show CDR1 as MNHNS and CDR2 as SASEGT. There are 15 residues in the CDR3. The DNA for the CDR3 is TGTGCCAGCAGTGTTACCGGGACTAGCCTCCACGAGCAGTACTTC. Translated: CASSVTGTSLHEQYF.